What follows are 2 T cell receptor beta chains derived from one specimen sequenced in a study of cytomegalovirus exposure and HLA in healthy donors. Primers for the PCR totalled 60 Vbeta and 13 Jbeta. Clones were read by immunoSEQ multiplex PCR, and TCRdb kept only the in-frame ones, dropping some. Altogether 95,000 to 150,000 clones are present, roughly 80% being singletons, with the ten largest covering 2.5% to 3.5%. The sample consisted of PBMCs. The receptors were sampled from a woman younger than 45 in good health and CMV-seropositive.

The CDR3 here is CASSQDLVGYTF. CDR3 DNA: TGTGCCAGCAGCCAAGATTTAGTTGGCTACACCTTC. The chain links TRBV5-4 to TRBJ1-2; D is uncertain. Germline-derived CDR1 and CDR2 are SGHNT and YYREEE (reference sequence). This CDR3 is 12 amino acids long. V was pared by 4 bases and J by 7 bases, with 11 bases between.

The J gene is TRBJ1-4, the V gene TRBV11-2, with D tentatively TRBD1 (5 bases). The CDR3 covers 14 residues. V lost 4 bases, J lost 1 base, and 7 bases lay in between. CDR1 is SGHAT, CDR2 FQNNGV, per germline. The CDR3, as DNA: TGTGCCAGCAGCTACAGGATAACTAATGAAAAACTGTTTTTT. It is translated as CASSYRITNEKLFF. The whole variable domain, filled in from reference TRBV11-2 and TRBJ1-4, reads EAGVAQSPRYKIIEKRQSVAFWCNPISGHATLYWYQQILGQGPKLLIQFQNNGVVDDSQLPKDRFSAERLKGVDSTLKIQPAKLEDSAVYLCASSYRITNEKLFFGSGTQLSVL.